This paragraph covers one TCR beta chain sequence. Antigen specificity is unknown. PBMC were collected before vaccination, two weeks after the third vaccination, and at progression. This record belongs to a study of glioma-infiltrating T cells after dendritic cell vaccination. Across the study: Dendritic cell vaccine was injected intradermally three times, biweekly.

The table came from immunoSEQ multiplex PCR; TCRdb's copy has only in-frame clones and leaves some out. This table holds about 64,000 clones, around four fifths found once. This CDR3 spans 15 amino acids. Germline loops: CDR1 SGHTS, CDR2 YDEGEE. The V and J ends lost 6 bases and 5 bases, in that order; junction bases with no gene match: 12. Study observations and caveats: Few patients contributed both blood and tumor specimens.

The sample in question was blood, obtained before dendritic cell vaccination. The source is a human donor with glioblastoma. The chain links TRBV5-8 to TRBJ2-7; 9 bases match TRBD1. The CDR3 sequence: CASTPFGQGTNEQYF. In DNA form, the CDR3 reads TGTGCCAGCACCCCTTTTGGACAGGGGACCAACGAGCAGTACTTC.